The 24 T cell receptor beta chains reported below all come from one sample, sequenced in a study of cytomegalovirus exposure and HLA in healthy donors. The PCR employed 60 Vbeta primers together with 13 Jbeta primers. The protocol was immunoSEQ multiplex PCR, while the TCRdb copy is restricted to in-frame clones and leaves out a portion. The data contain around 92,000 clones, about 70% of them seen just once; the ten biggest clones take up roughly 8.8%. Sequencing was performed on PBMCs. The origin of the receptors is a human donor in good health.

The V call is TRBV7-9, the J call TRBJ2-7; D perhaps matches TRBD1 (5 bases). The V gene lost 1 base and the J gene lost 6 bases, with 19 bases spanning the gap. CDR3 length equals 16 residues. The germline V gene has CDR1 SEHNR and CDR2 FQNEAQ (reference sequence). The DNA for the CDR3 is TGTGCCAGCAGCTTAGTAGACACAGGACCCAAGGGCGAGCAGTACTTC. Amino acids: CASSLVDTGPKGEQYF.

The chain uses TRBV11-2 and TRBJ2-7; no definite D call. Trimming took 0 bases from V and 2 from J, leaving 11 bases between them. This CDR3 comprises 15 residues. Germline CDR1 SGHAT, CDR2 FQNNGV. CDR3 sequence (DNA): TGTGCCAGCAGCTTAGATCTGGCAGGCACCTACGAGCAGTACTTC. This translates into CASSLDLAGTYEQYF.

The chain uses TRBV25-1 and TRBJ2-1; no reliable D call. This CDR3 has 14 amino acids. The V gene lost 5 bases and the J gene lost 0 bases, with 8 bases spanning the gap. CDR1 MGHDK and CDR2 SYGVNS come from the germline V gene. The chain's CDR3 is CASSQDSSYNEQFF. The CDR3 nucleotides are TGTGCCAGCAGTCAGGATAGCTCCTACAATGAGCAGTTCTTC.

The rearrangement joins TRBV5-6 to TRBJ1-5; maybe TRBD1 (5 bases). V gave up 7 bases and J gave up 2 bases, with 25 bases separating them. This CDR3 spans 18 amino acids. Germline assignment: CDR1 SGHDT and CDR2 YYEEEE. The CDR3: CASHKAGGVWLGNQPQHF. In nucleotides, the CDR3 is TGTGCCAGCCACAAAGCCGGGGGGGTATGGCTGGGCAATCAGCCCCAGCATTTT.

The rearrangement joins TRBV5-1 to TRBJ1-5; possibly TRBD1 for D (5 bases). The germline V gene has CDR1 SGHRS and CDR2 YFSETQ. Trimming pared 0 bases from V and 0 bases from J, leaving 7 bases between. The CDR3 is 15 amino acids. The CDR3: CASSLGTTSNQPQHF. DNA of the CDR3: TGCGCCAGCAGCTTGGGGACAACTAGCAATCAGCCCCAGCATTTT.

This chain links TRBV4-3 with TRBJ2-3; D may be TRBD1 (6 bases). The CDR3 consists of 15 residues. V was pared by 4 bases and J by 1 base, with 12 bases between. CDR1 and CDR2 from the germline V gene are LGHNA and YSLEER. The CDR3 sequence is CASSPLGAGTDTQYF. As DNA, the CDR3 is TGCGCCAGCAGCCCGTTGGGGGCCGGCACAGATACGCAGTATTTT.

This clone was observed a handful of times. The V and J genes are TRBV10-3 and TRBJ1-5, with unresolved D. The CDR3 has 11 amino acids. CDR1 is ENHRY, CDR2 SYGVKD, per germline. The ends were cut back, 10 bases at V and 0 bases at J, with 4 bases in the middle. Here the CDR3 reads CASGSNQPQHF. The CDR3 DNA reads TGTGCCAGCGGTAGCAATCAGCCCCAGCATTTT.

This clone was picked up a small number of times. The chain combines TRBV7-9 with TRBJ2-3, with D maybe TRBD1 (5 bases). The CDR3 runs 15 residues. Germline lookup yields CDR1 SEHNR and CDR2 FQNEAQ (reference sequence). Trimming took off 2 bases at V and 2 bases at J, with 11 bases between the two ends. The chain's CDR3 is CASSLWGGTTDTQYF. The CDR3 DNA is TGTGCCAGCAGCTTATGGGGCGGTACCACAGATACGCAGTATTTT. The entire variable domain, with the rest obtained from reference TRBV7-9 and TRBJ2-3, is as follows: DTGVSQNPRHKITKRGQNVTFRCDPISEHNRLYWYRQTLGQGPEFLTYFQNEAQLEKSRLLSDRFSAERPKGSFSTLEIQRTEQGDSAMYLCASSLWGGTTDTQYFGPGTRLTVL.

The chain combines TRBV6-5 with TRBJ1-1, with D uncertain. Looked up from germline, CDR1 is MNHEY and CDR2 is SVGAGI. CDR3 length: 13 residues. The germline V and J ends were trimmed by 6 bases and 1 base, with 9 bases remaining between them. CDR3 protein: CASSRDKNTEAFF. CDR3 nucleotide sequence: TGTGCCAGCAGCCGCGACAAGAACACTGAAGCTTTCTTT.

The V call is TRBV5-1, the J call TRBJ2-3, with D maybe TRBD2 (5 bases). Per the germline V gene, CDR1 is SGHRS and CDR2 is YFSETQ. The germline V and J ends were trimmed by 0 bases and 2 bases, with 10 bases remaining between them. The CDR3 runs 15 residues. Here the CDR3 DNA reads TGCGCCAGCAGCTTGGTTTCAGACTACACAGATACGCAGTATTTT. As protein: CASSLVSDYTDTQYF. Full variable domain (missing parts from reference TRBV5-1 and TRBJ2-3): KAGVTQTPRYLIKTRGQQVTLSCSPISGHRSVSWYQQTPGQGLQFLFEYFSETQRNKGNFPGRFSGRQFSNSRSEMNVSTLELGDSALYLCASSLVSDYTDTQYFGPGTRLTVL.

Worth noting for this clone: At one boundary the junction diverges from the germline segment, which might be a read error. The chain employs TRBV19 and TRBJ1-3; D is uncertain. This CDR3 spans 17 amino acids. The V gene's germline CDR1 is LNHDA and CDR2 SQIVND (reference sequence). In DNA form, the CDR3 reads TGTGCCAGTAGCATAGATTTAGCGGGAGCCTCTGGAAACACCATATATTTT. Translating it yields CASSIDLAGASGNTIYF.

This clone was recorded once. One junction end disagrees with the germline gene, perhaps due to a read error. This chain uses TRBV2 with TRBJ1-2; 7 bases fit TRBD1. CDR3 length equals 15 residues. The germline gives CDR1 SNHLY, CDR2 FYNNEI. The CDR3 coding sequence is TGTGCCAGCAGCGAGAATTTCGGGGACAGCTATGGCTACCCCTTC. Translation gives CASSENFGDSYGYPF.

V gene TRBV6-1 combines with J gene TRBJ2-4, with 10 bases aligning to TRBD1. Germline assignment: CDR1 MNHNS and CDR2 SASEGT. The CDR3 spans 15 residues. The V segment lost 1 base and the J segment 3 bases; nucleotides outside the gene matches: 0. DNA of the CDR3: TGTGCCAGCAGTGAAGGGACAGGGGGCAAAAACATTCAGTACTTC. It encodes CASSEGTGGKNIQYF.

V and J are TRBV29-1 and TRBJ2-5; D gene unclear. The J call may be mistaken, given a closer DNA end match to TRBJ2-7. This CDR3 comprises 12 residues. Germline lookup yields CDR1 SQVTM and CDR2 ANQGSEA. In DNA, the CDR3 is TGCAGCGTTGAGGTCTATTCTTACGAGCAGTACTTC. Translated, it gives CSVEVYSYEQYF.

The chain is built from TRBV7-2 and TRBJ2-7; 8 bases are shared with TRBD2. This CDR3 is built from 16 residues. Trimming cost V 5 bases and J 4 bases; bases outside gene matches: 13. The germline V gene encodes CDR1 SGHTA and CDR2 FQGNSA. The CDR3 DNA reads TGTGCCAGCAGCCACCTCACTAGCGGACCTGGATACGAGCAGTACTTC. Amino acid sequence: CASSHLTSGPGYEQYF.

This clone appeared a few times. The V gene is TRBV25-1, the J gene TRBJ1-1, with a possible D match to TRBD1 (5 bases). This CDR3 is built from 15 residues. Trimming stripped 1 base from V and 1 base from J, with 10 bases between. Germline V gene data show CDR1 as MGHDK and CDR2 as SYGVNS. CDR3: CASSESGLQNTEAFF. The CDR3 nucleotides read TGTGCCAGCAGTGAATCAGGGCTCCAGAACACTGAAGCTTTCTTT.

The CDR3 DNA reads TGTGCCAGCAGCGGAGGACTAGCGGTCTACAATGAGCAGTTCTTC. Its translation is CASSGGLAVYNEQFF. This sequence joins TRBV9 and TRBJ2-1; 10 positions match TRBD2. This CDR3 contains 15 residues. V gave up 3 bases and J gave up 3 bases; unmatched junction bases: 3. Germline values: CDR1 SGDLS, CDR2 YYNGEE.

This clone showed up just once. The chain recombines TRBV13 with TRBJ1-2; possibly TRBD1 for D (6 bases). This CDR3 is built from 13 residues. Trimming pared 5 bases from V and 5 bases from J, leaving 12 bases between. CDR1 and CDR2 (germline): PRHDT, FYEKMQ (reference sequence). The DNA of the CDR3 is TGTGCCAGCAGCGAACAGGGTTGGTATGGCTACACCTTC. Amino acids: CASSEQGWYGYTF. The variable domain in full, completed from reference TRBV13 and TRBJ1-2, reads AAGVIQSPRHLIKEKRETATLKCYPIPRHDTVYWYQQGPGQDPQFLISFYEKMQSDKGSIPDRFSAQQFSDYHSELNMSSLELGDSALYFCASSEQGWYGYTFGSGTRLTVV.

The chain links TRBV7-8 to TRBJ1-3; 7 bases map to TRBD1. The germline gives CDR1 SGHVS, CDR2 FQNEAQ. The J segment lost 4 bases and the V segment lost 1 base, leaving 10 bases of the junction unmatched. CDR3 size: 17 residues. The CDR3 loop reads CASSLVPQGVLGNTIYF. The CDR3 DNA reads TGTGCCAGCAGCTTAGTACCCCAGGGGGTATTGGGAAACACCATATATTTT. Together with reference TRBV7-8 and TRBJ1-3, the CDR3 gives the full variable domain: GAGVSQSPRYKVAKRGQDVALRCDPISGHVSLFWYQQALGQGPEFLTYFQNEAQLDKSGLPSDRFFAERPEGSVSTLKIQRTQQEDSAVYLCASSLVPQGVLGNTIYFGEGSWLTVV.

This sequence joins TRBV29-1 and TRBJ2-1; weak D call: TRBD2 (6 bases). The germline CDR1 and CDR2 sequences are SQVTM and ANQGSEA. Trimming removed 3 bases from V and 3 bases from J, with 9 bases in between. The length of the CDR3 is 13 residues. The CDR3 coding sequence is TGCAGCGTTGATGCGGGAAGCTACAATGAGCAGTTCTTC. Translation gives CSVDAGSYNEQFF.

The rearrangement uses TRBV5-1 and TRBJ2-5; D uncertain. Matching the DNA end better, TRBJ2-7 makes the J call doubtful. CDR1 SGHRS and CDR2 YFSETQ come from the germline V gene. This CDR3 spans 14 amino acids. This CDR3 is CASSLIPGNYEQYF. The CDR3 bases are TGCGCCAGCAGCTTGATACCCGGAAACTACGAGCAGTACTTC.

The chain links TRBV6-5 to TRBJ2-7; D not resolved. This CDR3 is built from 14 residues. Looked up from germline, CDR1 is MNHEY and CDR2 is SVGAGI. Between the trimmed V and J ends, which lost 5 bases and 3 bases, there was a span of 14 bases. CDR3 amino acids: CASSLLDIGYEQYF. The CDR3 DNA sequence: TGTGCCAGCAGTCTCCTCGACATCGGCTACGAGCAGTACTTC.

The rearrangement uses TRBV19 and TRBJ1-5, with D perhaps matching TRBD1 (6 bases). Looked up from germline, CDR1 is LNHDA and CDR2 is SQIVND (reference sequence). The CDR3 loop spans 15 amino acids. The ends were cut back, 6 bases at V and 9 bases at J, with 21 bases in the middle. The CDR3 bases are TGTGCCAGTAGGAGACAGGCGGACCTAGCCTGGCCCCAGCATTTT. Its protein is CASRRQADLAWPQHF.

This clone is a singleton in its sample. The CDR3 here is CASSHQDRGYGYTF. For the CDR3, the DNA is TGCGCCAGCAGCCACCAGGACAGGGGCTATGGCTACACCTTC. V and J are TRBV5-1 and TRBJ1-2, with 9 bases matching TRBD1. The V gene's germline CDR1 is SGHRS and CDR2 YFSETQ. V was pared by 4 bases and J by 4 bases, with 5 bases of the junction left unmatched. The CDR3 contains 14 residues.